The present entry profiles one TCR beta chain with its context. What antigen it recognizes has not been identified. No per-base quality is available; no much larger clone lies one base away. TCRbeta CDR3 regions were amplified from genomic DNA by means of the immunoSEQ Assay, a bias-controlled multiplex PCR. From the authors' description of their analysis: Within the assay, amplification of reference gene primers was used to estimate how many nucleated cells each sample contained. To quantify the absolute abundance of each unique TCRbeta CDR3 rearrangement, sequence reads were collapsed and filtered. For each sample, productive Simpson clonality was calculated as the square root of Simpson's diversity index across productive rearrangements. TCRdb obtained this table from immuneACCESS and retained in-frame rearrangements with V and J assigned. These tables miss some clones; where compared with another copy, unresolved V genes account for less than half of the shortfall, and the remainder is unexplained. That table furnishes V, J and clone size, whereas the DNA furnished D and trimming. A total of around 260,000 clones appear in this sample, 80% to 85% of them only once. The top ten hold roughly 14% of the sample.

At one collaborating source in Seattle, patients were enrolled during active infection and were followed longitudinally through the course of disease. Each collaborating institution followed its own protocols to collect whole blood in K2EDTA tubes. For TCRbeta analysis, collaborator samples were shipped as frozen whole blood, as isolated PBMCs, or as DNA extracted from either sample type. CDR1 MDHEN and CDR2 SYDVKM are derived from the germline V gene. V lost 8 bases and J lost 5 bases; the stretch between them is 13 bases long. The CDR3 spans 13 residues, from the cysteine through the phenylalanine. The entry retains the CDR3 DNA only, 39 bases that are in frame from base 1. This entry is derived from a study of blood T cell repertoires in COVID-19 (dated by TCRdb to 2018 to 2020). With respect to the entire study: Samples from collaborators originated in the United States, Italy and Spain and spanned both the acute and convalescent phases of COVID-19. The material from the prospective study consisted of cDNA or gDNA derived from T cells, B-cell-depleted T cells, or PBMCs. Deeply sampled blood TCRbeta repertoires from subjects exposed to, actively infected with, or recovered from COVID-19 were included in the dataset. The repertoires were released in a freely available public database intended as a resource for research on the immune response to SARS-CoV-2. Samples were obtained from the ongoing ImmuneRACE study (first 160 participants) and from 1,200 or so subjects provided by 6 global collaborators. Nearly every sample came with metadata listing a de-identified subject ID, COVID-19 status, age in years and sex. HLA class I and class II types, where available, came from metadata supplied by the sample provider rather than from assay-based typing. Summary of the overall study and its limitations: The quantity of clinical and demographic metadata differed by source and by participant and was supplied without curation.

The receptor was derived from a person aged 65 to 85 with COVID-19, enrolled during active disease. This receptor chain uses TRBV28 and TRBJ2-1, with no confident D gene call. Sequencing used peripheral blood. The CDR3 region: CASRAVSHNEQFF. The base sequence is TGTGCCAGCCGAGCCGTGTCCCACAATGAGCAGTTCTTC.